One and the same sample provided the 4 T cell receptor beta chains below, sequenced in a study of blood T cell repertoires in COVID-19. Sequenced by immunoSEQ multiplex PCR; TCRdb stores in-frame clones only, minus some. The sample carries roughly 50,000 clones, about 89% recorded once. The specimen sequenced was peripheral blood. Receptors originate from a human donor in a cohort sampled during active COVID-19.

CDR3 region: CASRAGTGDQPQHF. The CDR3 region has the DNA TGTGCCAGCAGGGCCGGGACAGGGGATCAGCCCCAGCATTTT. The rearrangement joins TRBV6-6 to TRBJ1-5, with TRBD1 matching over 10 bases. The length of the CDR3 is 14 residues. The junction had 4 bases not matched to a gene; V was cut back by 6 bases and J by 5 bases. From germline, CDR1 is MNHNY and CDR2 SVGAGI (reference sequence).

The chain is built from TRBV6-2 or TRBV6-3 and TRBJ2-1, with D hard to call. The V and J ends lost 3 bases and 3 bases respectively, with 9 bases between them. The length of the CDR3 is 14 residues. Germline V gene data show CDR1 as MNHEY and CDR2 as SVGEGT. The CDR3 loop reads CASSYDAGYNEQFF. The CDR3 DNA reads TGTGCCAGCAGTTATGATGCAGGCTACAATGAGCAGTTCTTC.

The genes are TRBV6-6 and TRBJ2-7; 7 nucleotides match TRBD1. Trimming at V came to 5 bases and at J to 2 bases, leaving 9 bases not matched to a gene. This CDR3 spans 15 amino acids. From germline, CDR1 is MNHNY and CDR2 SVGAGI (reference sequence). CDR3 amino acids: CASSLAGTVAYEQYF. The CDR3 DNA sequence: TGTGCCAGCAGTCTAGCCGGGACAGTAGCCTACGAGCAGTACTTC.

The V call is TRBV10-2, the J call TRBJ2-1, with 13 positions matching TRBD2. Per the germline V gene, CDR1 is WSHSY and CDR2 is SAAADI. J gave up 8 bases and V 5 bases, and 6 bases lay outside the gene matches. The CDR3 contains 15 residues. The CDR3 spells CASSSGTSGAHEQFF. For the CDR3, the DNA is TGCGCCAGCAGTTCCGGGACTAGCGGGGCGCATGAGCAGTTCTTC.